This paragraph reports one T cell receptor (beta chain). Its antigen is unknown. The data were obtained in a study of OX40 agonist ivuxolimab in advanced cancers. Study background: Ivuxolimab was delivered to patients intravenously every 2 weeks at doses spanning 0.01 to 10 mg/kg. From about 23 to 85 years was the age range, with a mean of around 56 years, and approximately 80% were male.

Method: immunoSEQ multiplex PCR; TCRdb's copy keeps in-frame clones and lacks some. Of around 90,000 clones listed, over 75% were seen once; the top ten hold about 2%. Unmatched junction bases numbered 12, after V lost 10 bases and J lost 3 bases. The CDR3 length is 15 residues. Germline V gives CDR1 ENHRY, CDR2 SYGVKD. Study results and limitations: Low normalized T-cell clonal expansion was additionally recorded for some nonresponders.

The genes are TRBV10-3 and TRBJ2-1, with TRBD1 matching 7 bases. Source: CD4+ or CD8+ T cells sorted from blood, taken in a trial of the OX40 agonist ivuxolimab. The sequence derives from an adult with an advanced solid tumor such as melanoma, head and neck, liver or kidney cancer. The CDR3 nucleotides are TGTGCCACCCGACCCCTACAGGGGAACTACAATGAGCAGTTCTTC. Residues: CATRPLQGNYNEQFF.